Below are 20 T cell receptor beta chains sequenced from a single sample in a study of control samples from healthy donors and cancer patients. Produced via immunoSEQ multiplex PCR; TCRdb's table is partial and in-frame only. The sample gives roughly 450,000 clones, around 90% of which show up once; 5.5% to 8% is in the top ten. The material sequenced was PBMCs. These TCRs come from a man in his forties with head and neck cancer.

The V call is TRBV7-3, the J call TRBJ2-2; TRBD2 is a possible D gene (5 bases). V lost 5 bases and J 4 bases, leaving 11 bases between the germline ends. The germline gives CDR1 SGHTA, CDR2 FQGTGA. The CDR3 contains 14 residues. In nucleotides, the CDR3 is TGTGCCAGCAGCCCACATGAGGGCACCGGGGAGCTGTTTTTT. Translation gives CASSPHEGTGELFF. The variable domain in full, completed from reference TRBV7-3 and TRBJ2-2, reads GAGVSQTPSNKVTEKGKYVELRCDPISGHTALYWYRQSLGQGPEFLIYFQGTGAADDSGLPNDRFFAVRPEGSVSTLKIQRTERGDSAVYLCASSPHEGTGELFFGEGSRLTVL.

J is TRBJ2-5 and V is TRBV9; D is unclear. Trimming removed 0 bases from V and 0 bases from J, with 9 bases in between. The CDR3 sequence is 15 residues long. In germline, CDR1 is SGDLS, CDR2 YYNGEE. CDR3 in DNA: TGTGCCAGCAGCGTAGCTTTGACTGACCAAGAGACCCAGTACTTC. It specifies CASSVALTDQETQYF.

The chain carries TRBV7-8 and TRBJ1-5; D gene uncertain. V was shortened by 3 bases and J by 1 base, with 10 bases between the two germline ends. CDR1 is SGHVS and CDR2 is FQNEAQ in the germline V gene. This CDR3 spans 15 amino acids. CDR3 loop: CASSLEGFSNQPQHF. In DNA, the CDR3 is TGTGCCAGCAGCTTGGAGGGTTTCAGCAATCAGCCCCAGCATTTT.

The gene calls are TRBV7-2 and TRBJ2-3; D perhaps matches TRBD2 (6 bases). Germline-derived CDR1 and CDR2 are SGHTA and FQGNSA. Deletions cut 2 bases from V and 6 bases from J, with 12 bases between. This CDR3 spans 14 amino acids. The CDR3 DNA is TGTGCCAGCAGCTTACGGGACCGGGGGGATACGCAGTATTTT. Protein product: CASSLRDRGDTQYF.

This sequence joins TRBV6-5 and TRBJ1-5, with D uncertain. Germline V CDR1 and CDR2: MNHEY, SVGAGI. The CDR3 loop spans 14 amino acids. With 5 bases removed from V and 5 bases from J, the gap between germline ends came to 13 bases. The CDR3 DNA reads as TGTGCCAGCAGTCCCACCGGACCCTATCAGCCCCAGCATTTT. This codes for CASSPTGPYQPQHF.

V usage is TRBV5-4 and J usage is TRBJ2-2; possible D gene TRBD1, 5 bases. Germline V gene lookup returns CDR1 SGHNT and CDR2 YYREEE (reference sequence). V lost 7 bases, J lost 4 bases, and 17 bases lay in between. The CDR3 spans 15 residues. The CDR3 region is CASALNGRVTGELFF. The CDR3 nucleotides read TGTGCCAGCGCCCTAAACGGCAGGGTCACCGGGGAGCTGTTTTTT.

J is TRBJ1-1 and V is TRBV7-8; possible D gene TRBD1, 5 bases. Trimming shortened V by 1 base and J by 4 bases, and 19 bases separated the two germline ends. The CDR3 contains 17 residues. Germline values: CDR1 SGHVS, CDR2 FQNEAQ. CDR3 nucleotide sequence: TGTGCCAGCAGCTTAGATCGTATCGCTGTCGGGGGCACTGAAGCTTTCTTT. Translated: CASSLDRIAVGGTEAFF.

V usage is TRBV5-1 and J usage is TRBJ2-2, with 8 positions matching TRBD2. V dropped 4 bases and J dropped 5; count of bases not matched to a gene: 19. This CDR3 has 19 amino acids. Germline V CDR1 and CDR2: SGHRS, YFSETQ. The CDR3 here is CASSPRRTGGLAGTGELFF. The CDR3 DNA reads as TGCGCCAGCAGCCCCCGCCGGACGGGGGGGCTTGCAGGGACCGGGGAGCTGTTTTTT.

This clone was seen a single time. The chain combines TRBV6-4 with TRBJ2-2, with D possibly being TRBD1 (6 bases). Germline assignment: CDR1 MRHNA and CDR2 SNTAGT. Between the trimmed V and J ends, which lost 10 bases and 1 base, there was a span of 13 bases. The CDR3 runs to 14 residues. This CDR3 reads CATRGGGNTGELFF. Written as DNA, the CDR3 is TGTGCCACCAGGGGTGGTGGGAACACCGGGGAGCTGTTTTTT.

The chain employs TRBV11-1 and TRBJ2-3; D is unclear. The CDR3 contains 15 residues. CDR1 is SGHAT, CDR2 FQDESV, per germline (reference sequence). V lost 6 bases and J lost 0, with 13 bases in between. Written as DNA, the CDR3 is TGTGCCAGCAGGTCGGGCCCTACTAGCACAGATACGCAGTATTTT. Its translation: CASRSGPTSTDTQYF.

This chain connects TRBV4-1 to TRBJ2-7, with TRBD1 matching 7 bases. The CDR3 length is 13 residues. Germline values: CDR1 MGHRA, CDR2 YSYEKL. Trimming removed 1 base from V and 3 bases from J; junction bases left unmatched: 0. CDR3 in amino acids: CASSQGDSYEQYF. CDR3 sequence (DNA): TGCGCCAGCAGCCAAGGGGACAGCTACGAGCAGTACTTC.

The V and J genes are TRBV15 and TRBJ2-5, with 8 bases aligning to TRBD2. The ends lost 5 bases at V and 0 bases at J; junction bases unmatched: 8. The CDR3 totals 16 residues. Germline-derived CDR1 and CDR2 are LNHNV and YYDKDF (reference sequence). The CDR3 DNA follows: TGTGCCACCAGCCCCCGGGGGGGTTCAAACCAAGAGACCCAGTACTTC. It yields the protein CATSPRGGSNQETQYF.

The chain links TRBV6-4 to TRBJ2-1; TRBD2 might be the D (6 bases). The ends were cut back, 4 bases at V and 0 bases at J, with 10 bases in the middle. Germline V CDR1 and CDR2: MRHNA, SNTAGT. The CDR3 has 15 residues. Written as DNA, the CDR3 is TGTGCCAGCAGTGTAGCGGAGAGCTCCTACAATGAGCAGTTCTTC. Protein product: CASSVAESSYNEQFF.

This clone was seen a few times. Distinct nucleotide sequences in the sample also encode this CDR3. The V and J genes are TRBV10-3 and TRBJ1-1; D gene unclear. Trimming removed 0 bases from V and 1 base from J, with 6 bases in between. From germline, CDR1 is ENHRY and CDR2 SYGVKD. The CDR3 runs to 14 residues. The CDR3 nucleotides read TGTGCCATCAGTGAGTCGACGGGGAACACTGAAGCTTTCTTT. Translation: CAISESTGNTEAFF.

The gene calls are TRBV11-2 and TRBJ2-1; 9 bases match TRBD1. This CDR3 has 15 residues. Germline V CDR1 and CDR2: SGHAT, FQNNGV. J was trimmed by 8 bases and V by 4 bases; bases with no gene match: 9. CDR3 sequence: CASSSRQGVGDEQFF. The CDR3 nucleotides read TGTGCCAGCAGCTCACGACAGGGGGTGGGGGATGAGCAGTTCTTC.

On this clone itself: The junction does not match germline at one end; this may be a read error. This chain links TRBV5-1 with TRBJ1-6; D is uncertain. Germline lookup yields CDR1 SGHRS and CDR2 YFSETQ. CDR3 size: 14 residues. The CDR3 is CASSLSQSNSPIHF. For the CDR3, the DNA is TGCGCCAGCAGCTTGTCACAATCCAATTCACCCATCCACTTT.

V is TRBV20-1 and J is TRBJ2-3, with 10 nucleotides matching TRBD2. The CDR3 loop spans 14 amino acids. Trimming cost V 3 bases and J 2 bases; bases outside gene matches: 2. Germline CDR1 reads DFQATT; CDR2 reads SNEGSKA (reference sequence). In DNA form, the CDR3 reads TGCAGTGCTAGTGGGACTAGCGACACAGATACGCAGTATTTT. This encodes CSASGTSDTDTQYF.

The CDR3 nucleotides are TGTGCCAGCAGCGCAGGGGTAACTAGCAATCAGCCCCAGCATTTT. It yields the protein CASSAGVTSNQPQHF. The rearrangement uses TRBV9 and TRBJ1-5; a possible D gene is TRBD1 (6 bases). V was clipped by 3 bases and J by 0 bases, with 10 bases between them. This CDR3 contains 15 residues. Germline V gives CDR1 SGDLS, CDR2 YYNGEE.

The rearrangement uses TRBV29-1 and TRBJ2-6; the match to TRBD1 covers 8 bases. The J segment lost 3 bases and the V segment lost 7 bases, leaving 2 bases of the junction unmatched. Looked up from germline, CDR1 is SQVTM and CDR2 is ANQGSEA. This CDR3 has 13 amino acids. CDR3 in DNA: TGCAGCGCCGGACAGGGTGGGGCCAACGTCCTGACTTTC. Amino acid sequence: CSAGQGGANVLTF.

This sequence joins TRBV18 and TRBJ2-7; D is unclear. Germline CDR1 KGHSH, CDR2 LQKENI. CDR3 length: 13 amino acids. V was pared by 3 bases and J by 2 bases, with 8 bases between. CDR3: CASSPAAAYEQYF. In nucleotides, the CDR3 is TGTGCCAGCTCACCTGCAGCAGCCTACGAGCAGTACTTC.